Below, one TCR beta chain is given with its context. The data are from a study of T-cell memory formation after mild COVID-19. TCRdb analysed the 5' RACE reads with MiXCR anew, one entry per CDR3 protein. Here the sample spans about 470,000 distinct CDR3 sequences, 15% to 20% being singletons. Germline V gene data show CDR1 as SGHAT and CDR2 as FQDESV (reference sequence). The CDR3 has 15 residues. Trimming took 3 bases from V and 4 from J, leaving 15 bases between them. The sequenced sample consisted of PBMCs or a T cell subset sorted from them (not recorded which). The V gene is TRBV11-1, the J gene TRBJ2-5; the D call may be TRBD1 or TRBD2 (5 bases each). The TCR originated in an adult woman who had mild COVID-19 (a few samples of this study predate the infection). Cell type and time point are not known. The CDR3 protein is CASSFGTNDRETQYF. Here the CDR3 DNA reads TGTGCCAGCAGCTTTGGGACCAACGATCGAGAGACCCAGTACTTC.